This TCR beta chain was captured by sequencing in a study of shared clonotypes between healthy human individuals. Study-wide results and caveats: Larger richness was generally estimated for naive than memory subsets.

Per the original methods: Without quality scores, immunoSEQ junctional reads could not be filtered like full-length reads. The data were produced by immunoSEQ multiplex PCR, yet TCRdb's version contains in-frame clones alone and is incomplete. D and trimming were read from the DNA, whereas the V and J calls and clone size are those reported in that table. In the table there are 2 million to 2.5 million clones, 90% to 97% of which are singletons. All donors qualified as healthy HIV-negative adults and had experienced no recent acute infections or vaccinations. Partitioning of CD4+ cells yielded a CD45RA+ naive subset and a CD45RA-negative memory subset. Comment on this clone: Its cognate antigen is unknown. An end of the junction does not agree with germline; a read error may underlie this.

In germline, CDR1 is SGHDN, CDR2 FVKESK. The CDR3 has 11 amino acids. V gene TRBV14 combines with J gene TRBJ2-1; D not certain. The sequence derives from a man between 18 and 29 years old in good health. Sequencing was done on a sample of naive CD4+ T cells sorted from blood. The subset denotes: CD45RA+ positively selected. The CDR3 DNA is TGTGCCAGCAGCTCCCACAATGAGCAGTTCTTC. This encodes CASSSHNEQFF. The full variable domain, completed using reference TRBV14 and TRBJ2-1, is EAGVTQFPSHSVIEKGQTVTLRCDPISGHDNLYWYRRVMGKEIKFLLHFVKESKQDESGMPNNRFLAERTGGTYSTLKVQPAELEDSGVYFCASSSHNEQFFGPGTRLTVL.